This TCR beta chain was sequenced in a study of OX40 agonist ivuxolimab in advanced cancers. Study-wide background: Ivuxolimab, which patients received intravenously every 2 weeks, was dosed at 0.01 to 10 mg/kg.

Study results and limitations: Antigen targets of the expanded peripheral T cells went undetermined. Among some nonresponders, normalized T-cell clonal expansion was also low. CD4+ and CD8+ blood T cells expanded clonally by week 6 at 0.1 to 3.0 mg/kg.

The CDR3 extends over 13 amino acids. Germline CDR1 SEHNR, CDR2 FQNEAQ (reference sequence). With 6 bases clipped from V and 5 bases from J, the junction kept 5 bases outside the gene matches. TCRdb's copy holds only in-frame clones and misses some; the assay was immunoSEQ multiplex PCR. The sample has almost 70,000 clones; 86% are singletons. Worth noting for this clone: Its antigen is as yet unknown.

The sequenced sample was CD4+ or CD8+ T cells sorted from blood, obtained in a trial of the OX40 agonist ivuxolimab. The rearrangement joins TRBV7-9 to TRBJ1-1, with 8 nucleotides matching TRBD1. The receptor comes from an adult with an advanced solid tumor such as melanoma, head and neck, liver or kidney cancer. The CDR3 is CASSQQGATEAFF. CDR3 nucleotides: TGTGCCAGCAGTCAGCAGGGGGCAACTGAAGCTTTCTTT. The entire variable domain, with the rest obtained from reference TRBV7-9 and TRBJ1-1, is as follows: DTGVSQNPRHKITKRGQNVTFRCDPISEHNRLYWYRQTLGQGPEFLTYFQNEAQLEKSRLLSDRFSAERPKGSFSTLEIQRTEQGDSAMYLCASSQQGATEAFFGQGTRLTVV.